Listed here are 32 T cell receptor beta chains from one sample, sequenced in a study of blood T cell dynamics during melanoma immunotherapy. Profiling relied on immunoSEQ multiplex PCR, and the TCRdb table lists in-frame clones only, not all of them. The sample has about 22,000 clones; roughly 91% are singletons. Time point specified: pre-treatment baseline. Specimen: blood, collected from a patient treated with checkpoint blockade. The receptor source for this set is a human donor with melanoma.

This sequence joins TRBV4-1 and TRBJ2-1, with D uncertain. The V end lost 1 base, the J end lost 0 bases, and 16 bases lay between the germline ends. The CDR3 has 18 amino acids. The germline V gene has CDR1 MGHRA and CDR2 YSYEKL. This CDR3 reads CASSQVLSGRSSYNEQFF. The DNA of the CDR3 is TGCGCCAGCAGCCAAGTACTGTCCGGCCGCAGCTCCTACAATGAGCAGTTCTTC.

The table lists this clone with a few counts. The chain recombines TRBV18 with TRBJ2-7, with D unresolved. Trimming stripped 5 bases from V and 6 bases from J, with 11 bases between. Germline lookup yields CDR1 KGHSH and CDR2 LQKENI. CDR3 length: 12 amino acids. CDR3 amino acids: CASSGVSTEQYF. The DNA for the CDR3 is TGTGCCAGCTCAGGGGTCTCCACCGAGCAGTACTTC.

The gene calls are TRBV7-3 and TRBJ2-1, with a weak D call TRBD1 (6 bases). V was cut by 3 bases and J by 15 bases, with 15 bases left in between. In germline, CDR1 is SGHTA, CDR2 FQGTGA. This CDR3 spans 12 amino acids. The CDR3 DNA reads TGTGCCAGCAGCTTCAACCGGGACAAGTGGTTCTTC. Translating gives CASSFNRDKWFF.

The chain joins TRBV19 to TRBJ1-4; 9 positions agree with TRBD1. Per the germline V gene, CDR1 is LNHDA and CDR2 is SQIVND (reference sequence). This CDR3 is 15 amino acids long. Trimming removed 5 bases from V and 4 bases from J; junction bases left unmatched: 5. The CDR3 DNA reads TGTGCCAGTAGTCCCAACAGGGGGCTTAATGAAAAACTGTTTTTT. The encoded protein is CASSPNRGLNEKLFF.

This clone was seen just once. The genes are TRBV28 and TRBJ2-1, with TRBD2 identical over 11 bases. CDR3 length equals 15 residues. V gave up 6 bases and J gave up 4 bases; unmatched junction bases: 5. In germline, CDR1 is MDHEN, CDR2 SYDVKM. CDR3 sequence reads: CASSRTSGSYNEQFF. CDR3 in DNA: TGTGCCAGCAGCCGCACTAGCGGGAGTTACAATGAGCAGTTCTTC.

This chain connects TRBV5-5 to TRBJ1-3, with 7 bases aligning to TRBD1. This CDR3 is built from 17 residues. Germline lookup yields CDR1 SGHKS and CDR2 YYEKEE (reference sequence). V lost 7 bases to trimming and J lost 0 bases; unmatched junction nucleotides: 13. The CDR3 region has the DNA TGTGCCAGCGTCGGCAGGGGGGAGAGGCACTCTGGAAACACCATATATTTT. Its protein product is CASVGRGERHSGNTIYF.

The chain combines TRBV2 with TRBJ2-2; D might be TRBD1 (5 bases). The V end was cut by 10 bases, the J end by 3 bases, with 18 bases between. CDR1 SNHLY and CDR2 FYNNEI come from the germline V gene. The CDR3 is made up of 15 amino acids. CDR3 loop: CATQVQDIDTGELFF. In DNA form, the CDR3 reads TGTGCCACCCAGGTACAGGACATCGACACCGGGGAGCTGTTTTTT.

V and J are TRBV28 and TRBJ1-2; D ambiguous. Germline CDR1 is MDHEN and CDR2 is SYDVKM. CDR3 length equals 16 residues. V lost 10 bases to trimming and J lost 1 base, with 22 bases between them. CDR3 residues: CATVNPGEVNNYGYTF. The CDR3 DNA reads as TGTGCCACCGTGAACCCGGGTGAGGTTAATAACTATGGCTACACCTTC.

The rearrangement links TRBV30 to TRBJ2-7, with D possibly matching TRBD1 (6 bases). V was clipped by 3 bases and J by 1 base, with 7 bases between them. CDR1 is GTSNPN and CDR2 is SVGIG in the germline V gene (reference sequence). The CDR3 is made up of 12 amino acids. CDR3 sequence: CAWRDRSYEQYF. In nucleotides, the CDR3 is TGTGCCTGGAGGGACAGATCCTACGAGCAGTACTTC.

The DNA of the CDR3 is TGTGCCAGCAGCACCCCGGGACGCTATGGCTACACCTTC. Protein sequence: CASSTPGRYGYTF. This chain links TRBV6-1 with TRBJ1-2; D is possibly TRBD1 (5 bases). V was trimmed by 6 bases and J by 4 bases, leaving 12 bases between them. CDR1 and CDR2 from the germline V gene are MNHNS and SASEGT. The CDR3 is 13 residues long.

This sequence joins TRBV6-1 and TRBJ1-1; the D gene is possibly TRBD1 (6 bases). The V gene lost 2 bases and the J gene lost 4 bases, with 8 bases spanning the gap. The CDR3 has 13 amino acids. CDR1 is MNHNS and CDR2 is SASEGT in the germline V gene. This chain's CDR3 is CASSETGRTEAFF. For the CDR3, the DNA is TGTGCCAGCAGTGAAACAGGGCGCACTGAAGCTTTCTTT.

This clone was found a few times. The V gene is TRBV6-5, the J gene TRBJ1-6, with 8 bases identical to TRBD1. This CDR3 is built from 13 residues. The germline CDR1 and CDR2 sequences are MNHEY and SVGAGI. The CDR3 bases are TGTTCCACTGGGGACAGGCGAGGTTCACCCCTCCACTTT. Encoded protein: CSTGDRRGSPLHF.

Only a few counts were recorded for this clone. This chain uses TRBV11-2 with TRBJ1-2, with 10 bases identical to TRBD1. Germline-derived CDR1 and CDR2 are SGHAT and FQNNGV. With V trimmed by 3 bases and J by 7 bases, 11 bases remained unmatched. This CDR3 has 16 amino acids. The CDR3 DNA is TGTGCCAGCAGCTTCGGTCGGCGGGACAGGGGCTCTGGCTACACCTTC. Translation gives CASSFGRRDRGSGYTF.

The chain has TRBV25-1 and TRBJ1-3, with a tentative D call TRBD1 (5 bases). The germline V gene encodes CDR1 MGHDK and CDR2 SYGVNS. Between the trimmed V and J ends, which lost 0 bases and 2 bases, there was a span of 8 bases. The CDR3 is 15 amino acids. The CDR3 DNA sequence: TGTGCCAGCAGTGAATACGGGGGGGCTGGAAACACCATATATTTT. Translation gives CASSEYGGAGNTIYF.

The chain couples TRBV7-2 to TRBJ2-4; possible D gene TRBD2, 5 bases. The CDR3 sequence is 16 residues long. CDR1 is SGHTA and CDR2 is FQGNSA in the germline V gene. Trimming took 5 bases from V and 0 from J, leaving 14 bases between them. The CDR3 nucleotides are TGTGCCAGCAGCCCGAGCGGTGCACTAGCCAAAAACATTCAGTACTTC. This sequence encodes CASSPSGALAKNIQYF.

The V gene is TRBV7-2, the J gene TRBJ1-1; D is perhaps TRBD1 (5 bases). The V gene's germline CDR1 is SGHTA and CDR2 FQGNSA. Trimming left V 5 bases short and J 3 bases short, with 22 bases between. The CDR3 contains 17 residues. CDR3 in DNA: TGTGCCAGCAGCGGGCGGGACTTTATTACCCGGGACACTGAAGCTTTCTTT. It yields the protein CASSGRDFITRDTEAFF.

Here the CDR3 DNA reads TGTGCCAGCAGTCCCCAGGCAACCAACACCGGGGAGCTGTTTTTT. This translates into CASSPQATNTGELFF. This sequence joins TRBV7-3 and TRBJ2-2; no definite D call. Trimming removed 6 bases at V and 2 bases at J, with 13 bases between. The CDR3 extends over 15 amino acids. Germline V gene data show CDR1 as SGHTA and CDR2 as FQGTGA.

The chain couples TRBV6-1 to TRBJ2-2, with TRBD2 matching 7 bases. Trimming removed 1 base from V and 4 bases from J; junction bases left unmatched: 3. Looked up from germline, CDR1 is MNHNS and CDR2 is SASEGT. This CDR3 region has 15 residues. For the CDR3, the DNA is TGTGCCAGCAGTGAAGTGGGGACTATCACCGGGGAGCTGTTTTTT. It encodes CASSEVGTITGELFF.

The rearrangement links TRBV5-8 to TRBJ1-2; maybe TRBD1 (5 bases). V was shortened by 2 bases and J by 0 bases, with 5 bases between the two germline ends. Per the germline V gene, CDR1 is SGHTS and CDR2 is YDEGEE. The CDR3 totals 13 residues. This CDR3 is CASSLQANYGYTF. DNA of the CDR3: TGTGCCAGCAGCTTACAGGCTAACTATGGCTACACCTTC.

The gene calls are TRBV7-3 and TRBJ2-6; maybe TRBD1 (5 bases). Per germline, CDR1 SGHTA and CDR2 FQGTGA. The germline V and J ends were trimmed by 0 bases and 0 bases, with 15 bases remaining between them. The length of the CDR3 is 19 residues. The CDR3 loop is CASSLTGAKTYSGANVLTF. Written as DNA, the CDR3 is TGTGCCAGCAGCTTAACAGGGGCAAAAACGTACTCTGGGGCCAACGTCCTGACTTTC. Complete variable domain (other parts from reference TRBV7-3 and TRBJ2-6): GAGVSQTPSNKVTEKGKYVELRCDPISGHTALYWYRQSLGQGPEFLIYFQGTGAADDSGLPNDRFFAVRPEGSVSTLKIQRTERGDSAVYLCASSLTGAKTYSGANVLTFGAGSRLTVL.

The CDR3, as DNA: TGTGCCAGCAGTCTCACCGGACAGGGGCCCTATGGCTACACCTTC. Its protein is CASSLTGQGPYGYTF. The chain is built from TRBV27 and TRBJ1-2; 9 nucleotides agree with TRBD1. The CDR3 runs 15 residues. The V and J ends lost 5 bases and 4 bases, in that order; junction bases with no gene match: 8. Germline-derived CDR1 and CDR2 are MNHEY and SMNVEV (reference sequence).

This clone was detected a few times. This sequence joins TRBV2 and TRBJ1-1; D unclear. The CDR3 has 13 amino acids. V lost 2 bases and J 4 bases, leaving 8 bases between the germline ends. Germline V lookup: CDR1 SNHLY, CDR2 FYNNEI. The CDR3 DNA sequence: TGTGCCAGCAGTGAATGGTCCATCACTGAAGCTTTCTTT. Translated: CASSEWSITEAFF.

The chain is built from TRBV7-9 and TRBJ2-1, with 10 bases fitting TRBD2. CDR3 length equals 18 residues. After removal of 4 bases from V and 5 bases from J, the junction contained 14 bases not matched to a gene. The germline gives CDR1 SEHNR, CDR2 FQNEAQ (reference sequence). CDR3 coding DNA: TGTGCCAGCAGCTCGTATAGCCAAGGACTAGCGGTCCACAATGAGCAGTTCTTC. Its translation: CASSSYSQGLAVHNEQFF.

This sequence joins TRBV5-5 and TRBJ2-5; D unresolved. Looked up from germline, CDR1 is SGHKS and CDR2 is YYEKEE (reference sequence). CDR3 length equals 15 residues. V lost 0 bases and J lost 4, with 13 bases in between. The CDR3 region has the DNA TGTGCCAGCAGCTTGGATGACATTACGGGAGAGACCCAGTACTTC. It yields the protein CASSLDDITGETQYF.

The chain uses TRBV7-2 and TRBJ2-2; 10 nucleotides line up with TRBD2. The CDR3 loop spans 18 amino acids. Germline values: CDR1 SGHTA, CDR2 FQGNSA. Trimming cost V 0 bases and J 7 bases; bases outside gene matches: 11. Here the CDR3 reads CASSLAVSLAGEGGELFF. CDR3 DNA sequence: TGTGCCAGCAGCTTAGCGGTTTCTCTAGCGGGAGAGGGCGGGGAGCTGTTTTTT.

J is TRBJ2-1 and V is TRBV27; tentative D call: TRBD2 (7 bases). The CDR3 runs to 17 residues. V was cut by 1 base and J by 4 bases, with 17 bases left in between. Germline values: CDR1 MNHEY, CDR2 SMNVEV (reference sequence). This chain's CDR3 is CASSLYGGLLVYNEQFF. The CDR3 nucleotides read TGTGCCAGCAGTTTATACGGGGGGCTCCTGGTATACAATGAGCAGTTCTTC.

V gene TRBV6-6 combines with J gene TRBJ2-7; TRBD2 agrees at 8 bases. This CDR3 comprises 15 residues. J was trimmed by 0 bases and V by 6 bases; bases with no gene match: 7. Germline V CDR1 and CDR2: MNHNY, SVGAGI (reference sequence). The CDR3 nucleotides read TGTGCCAGCAGACCCTCCGGGACTAGCTCCTACGAGCAGTACTTC. Its translation is CASRPSGTSSYEQYF.

The rearrangement uses TRBV4-2 and TRBJ1-6; a weak D match, TRBD1 (6 bases). V was clipped by 7 bases and J by 8 bases, with 12 bases between them. Germline lookup yields CDR1 LGHNA and CDR2 YNFKEQ. The CDR3 sequence is 13 residues long. CDR3 nucleotide sequence: TGTGCCAGCACTGCTGAGGGGGATTCACCCCTCCACTTT. This gives the protein CASTAEGDSPLHF.

The CDR3 loop reads CASSAGTGDTEAFF. The DNA for the CDR3 is TGTGCCAGCAGCGCCGGGACAGGGGACACTGAAGCTTTCTTT. The rearrangement links TRBV9 to TRBJ1-1; 10 bases align to TRBD1. The CDR3 has 14 residues. The J segment lost 3 bases and the V segment lost 3 bases, leaving 2 bases of the junction unmatched. The germline CDR1 and CDR2 sequences are SGDLS and YYNGEE.

The CDR3 nucleotides read TGTGCCAGCAGCTTGCCGCAGGGAGACGATACGCAGTATTTT. Translated: CASSLPQGDDTQYF. This chain uses TRBV5-4 with TRBJ2-3; D possibly uses TRBD1 or TRBD2 (5 bases each). Germline CDR1 reads SGHNT; CDR2 reads YYREEE (reference sequence). Trimming took off 1 base at V and 6 bases at J, with 12 bases between the two ends. There are 14 residues in the CDR3.

The chain couples TRBV9 to TRBJ2-5; D may match TRBD1 or TRBD2 (5 bases each). Per germline, CDR1 SGDLS and CDR2 YYNGEE. This CDR3 comprises 16 residues. The V gene lost 1 base and the J gene lost 4 bases, with 17 bases spanning the gap. The CDR3 here is CASSVRSGTGGETQYF. Here the CDR3 DNA reads TGTGCCAGCAGCGTAAGGTCAGGGACGGGCGGAGAGACCCAGTACTTC.

The V gene is TRBV4-1, the J gene TRBJ2-7, with unresolved D. Between the trimmed V and J ends, which lost 1 base and 2 bases, there was a span of 6 bases. The germline V gene encodes CDR1 MGHRA and CDR2 YSYEKL. This CDR3 has 13 amino acids. The CDR3 sequence: CASSQGPTYEQYF. CDR3 bases: TGCGCCAGCAGCCAAGGGCCGACCTACGAGCAGTACTTC.